In its sample, the clone carrying this T cell receptor beta chain was seen a few times. V lost 0 bases and J lost 0, with 5 bases in between. Germline V CDR1 and CDR2: LGHDT, YNNKEL (reference sequence). CDR3 length: 15 amino acids. The authors' processing: Reference gene primer amplification gave nucleated cell count estimates. Some clones are missing from TCRdb's copy, which holds only in-frame ones; the method was immunoSEQ multiplex PCR. V and J calls and clone size are those listed in that table; D and trimming were worked out from the DNA. The table includes 140,000 to 150,000 clones, 80% to 90% detected once. This record belongs to a study of blood T cell repertoires in COVID-19. The overall study: Sources were T cells, B-cell-depleted T cells, or PBMCs; the material itself was cDNA or gDNA.

The TCR was taken from a woman aged 45-60 years with active or convalescent COVID-19. This chain connects TRBV3-1 (or the pseudogene TRBV3-2) to TRBJ2-2; D unclear. Sequencing was done on a sample of peripheral blood. CDR3 sequence reads: CASSQEWPNTGELFF. In DNA, the CDR3 is TGTGCCAGCAGCCAAGAGTGGCCGAACACCGGGGAGCTGTTTTTT.